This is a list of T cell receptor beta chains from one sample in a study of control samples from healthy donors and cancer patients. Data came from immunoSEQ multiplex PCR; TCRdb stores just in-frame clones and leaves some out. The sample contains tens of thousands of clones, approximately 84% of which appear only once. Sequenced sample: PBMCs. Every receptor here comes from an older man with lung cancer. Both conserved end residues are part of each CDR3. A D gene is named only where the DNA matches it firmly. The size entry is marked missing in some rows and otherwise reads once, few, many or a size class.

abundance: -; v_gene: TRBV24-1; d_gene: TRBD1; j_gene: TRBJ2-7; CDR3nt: TGTGCCACCAGTGTCCAAACCCCGGGACAGGATTCCTACGAGCAGTACTTC; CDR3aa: CATSVQTPGQDSYEQYF
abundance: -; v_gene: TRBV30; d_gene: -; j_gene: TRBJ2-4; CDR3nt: TGTGCCTGGAGACGGGGGGCAAAAAACATTCAGTACTTC; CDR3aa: CAWRRGAKNIQYF
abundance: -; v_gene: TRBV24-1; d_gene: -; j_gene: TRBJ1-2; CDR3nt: TGTGCCACCAGTGATCCGGGAAGGGGGGGCTACACCTTC; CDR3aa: CATSDPGRGGYTF
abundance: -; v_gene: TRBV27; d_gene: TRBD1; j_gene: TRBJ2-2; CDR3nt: TGTGCCAGCAGGCCTATTTACAGGGGGCGGACCACCGGGGAGCTGTTTTTT; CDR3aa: CASRPIYRGRTTGELFF
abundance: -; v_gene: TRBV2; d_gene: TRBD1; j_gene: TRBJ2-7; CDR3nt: TGTGCCAGCAGTGAAGCGCGGACAGGGTCAAGCGAGCAGTACTTC; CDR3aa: CASSEARTGSSEQYF
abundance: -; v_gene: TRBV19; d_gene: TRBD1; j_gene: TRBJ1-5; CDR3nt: TGTGCCAGTACCCTAACCCTCAACAGGGGGATAAAGCCCCAGCATTTT; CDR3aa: CASTLTLNRGIKPQHF
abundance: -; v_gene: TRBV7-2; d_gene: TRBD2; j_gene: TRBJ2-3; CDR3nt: TGTGCCAGCAGCTTATTAATGAAGCGGGGAGACACAGATACGCAGTATTTT; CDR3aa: CASSLLMKRGDTDTQYF
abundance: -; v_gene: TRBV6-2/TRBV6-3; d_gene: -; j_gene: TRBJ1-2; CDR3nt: TGTGCCAGCAGTCAGGAGCTGGGGGGCTACACCTTC; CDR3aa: CASSQELGGYTF
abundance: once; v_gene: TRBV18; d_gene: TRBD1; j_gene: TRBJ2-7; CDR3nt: TGTGCCAGCTCACCACTCGCACGGGACAGGACTTACGAGCAGTACTTC; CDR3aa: CASSPLARDRTYEQYF
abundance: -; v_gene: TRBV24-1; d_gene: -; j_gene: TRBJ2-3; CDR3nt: TGTGCCCCCTCGAGAGGACCCCATACGCAGTATTTT; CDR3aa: CAPSRGPHTQYF
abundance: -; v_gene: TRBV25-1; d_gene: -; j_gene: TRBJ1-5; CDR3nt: TGTGCCAGCAGTCAAGGCCTGCAGCCCCAGCATTTT; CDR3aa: CASSQGLQPQHF
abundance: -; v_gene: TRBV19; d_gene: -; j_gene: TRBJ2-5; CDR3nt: TGTGCCAGTAGTATCTCCGAGGGGGATGAGACCCAGTACTTC; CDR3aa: CASSISEGDETQYF
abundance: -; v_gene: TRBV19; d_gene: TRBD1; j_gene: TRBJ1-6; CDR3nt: TGTGCCAGTAGTACCCCGGGACAGGGGAATTCACCCCTCCACTTT; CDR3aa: CASSTPGQGNSPLHF
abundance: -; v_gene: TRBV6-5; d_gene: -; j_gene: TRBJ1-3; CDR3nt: TGTGCCAGCAGTTACTCTCAGGCGGTGTCTGGAAACACCATATATTTT; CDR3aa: CASSYSQAVSGNTIYF
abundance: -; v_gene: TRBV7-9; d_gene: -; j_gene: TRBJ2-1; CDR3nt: TGTGCCAGCAGCCCTGAACGGCTAGGATACAATGAGCAGTTCTTC; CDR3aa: CASSPERLGYNEQFF
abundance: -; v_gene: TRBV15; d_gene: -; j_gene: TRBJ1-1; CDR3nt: TGTGCCACCAGCAGCCCATCTACAGCGAACACTGAAGCTTTCTTT; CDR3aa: CATSSPSTANTEAFF
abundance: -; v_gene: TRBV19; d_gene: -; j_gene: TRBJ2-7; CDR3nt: TGTGCCAGTAGCGTCGCGGGTGGACGCTCCTACGAGCAGTACTTC; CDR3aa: CASSVAGGRSYEQYF
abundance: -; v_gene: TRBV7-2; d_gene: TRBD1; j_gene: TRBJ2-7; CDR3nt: TGTGCCAGCAGCTTGAAGGGACAGGGTGGCGAGCAGTACTTC; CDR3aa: CASSLKGQGGEQYF
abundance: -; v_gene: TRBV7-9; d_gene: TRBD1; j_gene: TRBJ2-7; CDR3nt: TGTGCCAGCAGCCCGCGGACAGGGTTAAAGGGGGAGCAGTACTTC; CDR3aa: CASSPRTGLKGEQYF
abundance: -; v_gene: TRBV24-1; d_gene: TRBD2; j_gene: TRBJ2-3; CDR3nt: TGTGCCACCAGTGTTAGCGGGGGGGCCGTAGATACGCAGTATTTT; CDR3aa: CATSVSGGAVDTQYF
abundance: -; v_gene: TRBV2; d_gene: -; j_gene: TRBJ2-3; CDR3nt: TGTGCCAGCTTGGTCGGGACCGGGGATACGCAGTATTTT; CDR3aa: CASLVGTGDTQYF
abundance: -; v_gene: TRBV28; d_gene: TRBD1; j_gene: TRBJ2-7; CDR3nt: TGTGCCAGCATCGCAGGGGGAAGTTCCTACGAGCAGTACTTC; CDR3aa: CASIAGGSSYEQYF
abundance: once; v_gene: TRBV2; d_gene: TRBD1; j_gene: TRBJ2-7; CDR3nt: TGTGCCAGCCGGGACAGGGCTGACGAGCAGTACTTC; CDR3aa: CASRDRADEQYF
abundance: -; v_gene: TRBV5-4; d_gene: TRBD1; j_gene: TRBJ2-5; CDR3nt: TGTGCCAGCAGCTTGGGGGGGACAGGGGCGACTCAAGAGACCCAGTACTTC; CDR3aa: CASSLGGTGATQETQYF
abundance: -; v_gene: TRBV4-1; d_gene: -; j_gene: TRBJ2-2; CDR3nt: TGCGCCAGCAGCCAAGTGGATTTCTTCGCGAACACCGGGGAGCTGTTTTTT; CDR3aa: CASSQVDFFANTGELFF
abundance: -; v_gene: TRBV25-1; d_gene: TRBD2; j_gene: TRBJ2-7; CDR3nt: TGTGCCAGCACATGGGGGGGGTACGAGCAGTACTTC; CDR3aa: CASTWGGYEQYF
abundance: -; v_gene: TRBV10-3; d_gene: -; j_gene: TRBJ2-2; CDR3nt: TGTGCCGTCAACACAGGGACCGGGGAGCTGTTTTTT; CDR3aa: CAVNTGTGELFF
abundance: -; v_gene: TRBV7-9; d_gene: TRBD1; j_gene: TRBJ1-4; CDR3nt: TGTGCCAGCAGCCCAGGGGGAAGGAATGAAAAACTGTTTTTT; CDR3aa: CASSPGGRNEKLFF
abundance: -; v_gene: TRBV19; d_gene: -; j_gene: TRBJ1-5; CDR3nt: TGTGCCAGTAGTGCCAGGACAGCTAGCAATCAGCCCCAGCATTTT; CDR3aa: CASSARTASNQPQHF
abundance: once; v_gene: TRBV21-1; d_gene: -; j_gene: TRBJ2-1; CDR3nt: TGTGCCAGCAGCACCGAGGGCAGAACGAATGAGCAGTTCTTC; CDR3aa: CASSTEGRTNEQFF
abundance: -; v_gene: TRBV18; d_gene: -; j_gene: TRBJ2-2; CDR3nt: TGTGCCAGCTCGGTACAGCCTCCGGGACACTCGACCGCGGAGCTGTTTTTT; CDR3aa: CASSVQPPGHSTAELFF
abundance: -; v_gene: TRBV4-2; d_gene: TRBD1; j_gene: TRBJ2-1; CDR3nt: TGTGCCAGCAGCCAGGGACAGGGGACACCTTACAATGAGCAGTTCTTC; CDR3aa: CASSQGQGTPYNEQFF
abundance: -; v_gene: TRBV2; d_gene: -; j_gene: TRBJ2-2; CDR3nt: TGTGCCAGCTGGGGGACTCAGCGGGCCGGGGAGCTGTTTTTT; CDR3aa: CASWGTQRAGELFF
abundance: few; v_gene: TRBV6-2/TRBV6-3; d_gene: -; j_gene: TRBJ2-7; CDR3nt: TGTGCCAGCAGTACTTCCTACGAGCAGTACTTC; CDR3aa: CASSTSYEQYF
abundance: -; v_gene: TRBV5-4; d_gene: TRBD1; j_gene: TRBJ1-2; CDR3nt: TGTGCCAGCAGCTTGGGGTTCGACAGGGAGGGCTATGGCTACACCTTC; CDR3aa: CASSLGFDREGYGYTF
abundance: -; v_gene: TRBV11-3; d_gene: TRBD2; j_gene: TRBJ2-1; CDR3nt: TGTGCCAGCAGCCCAGGGGTCGGACTAGCGGGCCATGAGCAGTTCTTC; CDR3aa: CASSPGVGLAGHEQFF
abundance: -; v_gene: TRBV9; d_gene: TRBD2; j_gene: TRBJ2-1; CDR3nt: TGTGCCAGCAGCGTAGCTGCTAGCGGGGGTTCTTACAATGAGCAGTTCTTC; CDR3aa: CASSVAASGGSYNEQFF
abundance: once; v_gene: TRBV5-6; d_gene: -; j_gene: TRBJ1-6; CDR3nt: TGTGCCAGCAGCCTAACAGGGCCTAATTCACCCCTCCACTTT; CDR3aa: CASSLTGPNSPLHF
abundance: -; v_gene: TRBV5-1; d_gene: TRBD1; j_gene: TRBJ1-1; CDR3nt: TGCGCCAGCAGCCCCATGACAGGGACTGAAGCTTTCTTT; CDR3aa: CASSPMTGTEAFF
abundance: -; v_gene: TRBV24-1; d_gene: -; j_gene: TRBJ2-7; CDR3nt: TGTGCCACCAGTGATTGGGGGGCAGGGGAGCACGAGCAGTACTTC; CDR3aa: CATSDWGAGEHEQYF
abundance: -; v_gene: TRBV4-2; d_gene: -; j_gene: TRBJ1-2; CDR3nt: TGTGCCAGCAGCCAAGAAGGACGGGGAAACTATGGCTACACCTTC; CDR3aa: CASSQEGRGNYGYTF
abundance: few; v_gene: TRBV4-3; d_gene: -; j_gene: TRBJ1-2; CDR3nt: TGCGCCAGCAGCCCCGGGCCCCCGGGGAGCTATGGCTACACCTTC; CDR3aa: CASSPGPPGSYGYTF
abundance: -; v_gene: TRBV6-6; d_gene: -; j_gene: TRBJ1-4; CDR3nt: TGTGCCAGCAGATTGTCTGCAACTAATGAAAAACTGTTTTTT; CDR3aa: CASRLSATNEKLFF
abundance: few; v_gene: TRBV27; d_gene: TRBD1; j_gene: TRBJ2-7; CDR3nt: TGTGCCAGCAGCGGGACAGGCTACGAGCAGTACTTC; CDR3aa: CASSGTGYEQYF
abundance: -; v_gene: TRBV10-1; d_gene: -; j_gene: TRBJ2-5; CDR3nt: TGCGCCAGCAGTGGAAGTCGGGGAGAAGAGACCCAGTACTTC; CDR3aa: CASSGSRGEETQYF
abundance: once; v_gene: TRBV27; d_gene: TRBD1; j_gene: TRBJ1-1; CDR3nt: TGTGCCAGCAGTTTAGGGACAGGGATTAGGAACACTGAAGCTTTCTTT; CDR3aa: CASSLGTGIRNTEAFF
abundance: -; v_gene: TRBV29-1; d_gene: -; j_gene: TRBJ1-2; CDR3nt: TGCAGCGTTGAAAGTACGTGGGATGGCTACACCTTC; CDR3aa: CSVESTWDGYTF
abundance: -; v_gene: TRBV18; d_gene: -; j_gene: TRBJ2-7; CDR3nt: TGTGCCAGCTCACCCTCCAGGGGCTCCTACGAGCAGTACTTC; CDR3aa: CASSPSRGSYEQYF
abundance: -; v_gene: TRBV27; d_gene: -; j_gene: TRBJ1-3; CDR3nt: TGTGCCAGCAGACCCCGGGGGCTAGGAAACACCATATATTTT; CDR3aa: CASRPRGLGNTIYF
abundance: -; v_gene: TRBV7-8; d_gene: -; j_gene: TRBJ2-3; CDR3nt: TGTGCCAGCAGCGGGGGTGGGGCCTCCACAGATACGCAGTATTTT; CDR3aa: CASSGGGASTDTQYF
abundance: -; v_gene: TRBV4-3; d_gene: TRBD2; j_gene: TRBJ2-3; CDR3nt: TGCGCCAGCAGCCGTGACGGGCGGGGGGTCACAGATACGCAGTATTTT; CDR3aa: CASSRDGRGVTDTQYF
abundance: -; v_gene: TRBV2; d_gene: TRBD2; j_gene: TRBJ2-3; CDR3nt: TGTGCCAGCAGTGCATCAATCACTAGCGGGGGGGCGTTTACGCAGTATTTT; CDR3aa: CASSASITSGGAFTQYF
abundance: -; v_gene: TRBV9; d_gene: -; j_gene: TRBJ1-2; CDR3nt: TGTGCCAGCAGCGTATCCCAGGGAGCCGCTGGCTACACCTTC; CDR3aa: CASSVSQGAAGYTF
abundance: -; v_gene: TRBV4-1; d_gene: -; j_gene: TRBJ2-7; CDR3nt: TGCGCCAGCAGCCAAGAACGGGGTACCCACGAGCAGTACTTC; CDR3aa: CASSQERGTHEQYF